A selection of T cell receptor beta chains follows, all from one sample in a study of vaccination and CD4 T cells after COVID-19. TCRdb fed the PCR reads into MiXCR, producing one record per CDR3 protein. The profile shows 9,500 to 14,000 distinct CDR3 sequences, under 50% of them singletons. Their recognized antigens are unknown. Sequencing was performed on CD4+ T cells from blood, cultured in vitro. The receptor source for this set is a human donor who had recovered from COVID-19. CDR3s include the opening cysteine and the closing phenylalanine or tryptophan. D genes are given only for firm matches. Rows may omit the clone size; those that give it use once, few, many or a size class.

v_call	j_call	clone_size	d_call	cdr3_nt	cdr3_aa
TRBV19	TRBJ2-7	few	TRBD1	TGTGCCAGTAGTTCCCGGACAGGACAGGCCCACGAGCAGTACTTC	CASSSRTGQAHEQYF
TRBV6-2/TRBV6-3	TRBJ2-6	NA	TRBD1	TGTGCCAGCAGTTACTCGGGAGGGACAGGGATTGGGGTCAACGTCCTGACTTTC	CASSYSGGTGIGVNVLTF
TRBV7-9	TRBJ2-1	NA	NA	TGTGCCAGCAGCTTAGCGGACAGATACAATGAGCAGTTCTTC	CASSLADRYNEQFF
TRBV28	TRBJ1-5	NA	TRBD1	TGTGCCAGCAGTTCCGGGACAGGATCTCATCAGCCCCAGCATTTT	CASSSGTGSHQPQHF
TRBV28	TRBJ2-5	NA	NA	TGTGCCAGCAGCGCCACCCAAGAGACCCAGTACTTC	CASSATQETQYF
TRBV30	TRBJ1-5	NA	NA	TGTGCCTGGAGTGTATCCCACGGCAATCAGCCCCAGCATTTT	CAWSVSHGNQPQHF
TRBV6-1	TRBJ2-7	NA	TRBD2	TGTGCCAGCAGTGAAGGGACTAGCGTTCGGGAGCAGTACTTC	CASSEGTSVREQYF
TRBV5-4	TRBJ1-5	NA	NA	TGTGCCAGCAGCTCCCCCGGCCAGCCCCAGCATTTT	CASSSPGQPQHF
TRBV2	TRBJ1-2	NA	NA	TGTGCCAGCAGTGGAACGGGACAATTAATCTATGGCTACACCTTC	CASSGTGQLIYGYTF
TRBV6-2/TRBV6-3	TRBJ2-5	NA	TRBD2	TGTGCCAGCAGTTGGACTAGCGGGGGGGCAGAGACCCAGTACTTC	CASSWTSGGAETQYF
TRBV10-3	TRBJ1-1	few	NA	TGTGCCATCCGTCCGGGGAACACTGAAGCTTTCTTT	CAIRPGNTEAFF
TRBV5-1	TRBJ2-1	NA	NA	TGCGCCAGCAGCTTGGAAGGCAATGAGCAGTTCTTC	CASSLEGNEQFF
TRBV20-1	TRBJ1-1	few	NA	TGCAGTGCTAGAGATTATAAGGGTCCTCTGAACACTGAAGCTTTCTTT	CSARDYKGPLNTEAFF
TRBV6-1	TRBJ2-7	medium-sized	NA	TGTGCCACCCAGGGGGGGGGCTATAGTTCCTACGAGCAGTACTTC	CATQGGGYSSYEQYF
TRBV9	TRBJ2-5	NA	NA	TGTGCCAGCAGCGTATCAGGTTGGGGGAACCAAGAGACCCAGTACTTC	CASSVSGWGNQETQYF
TRBV20-1	TRBJ2-4	NA	TRBD1	TGCAGTGCTAACCTACAGGGGGCCAAAAACATTCAGTACTTC	CSANLQGAKNIQYF
TRBV28	TRBJ2-4	NA	NA	TGTGCCAGCAGTTCAGGAGGGTTGGGCAAAAACATTCAGTACTTC	CASSSGGLGKNIQYF
TRBV6-1	TRBJ1-1	few	NA	TGTGCCAGCCGGATGGACGCTGAAGCTTTCTTT	CASRMDAEAFF
TRBV5-1	TRBJ2-2	NA	TRBD2	TGCGCCAGCAGCTTGAGGACTAGCGGGAACACCGGGGAGCTGTTTTTT	CASSLRTSGNTGELFF
TRBV6-5	TRBJ1-2	few	TRBD1	TGTGCCAGCAGTTACCGACAGGGAGGGGGGTATGGCTACACCTTC	CASSYRQGGGYGYTF
TRBV19	TRBJ1-5	NA	NA	TGTGCCAGTGGGGTAGACCTTAATCAGCCCCAGCATTTT	CASGVDLNQPQHF
TRBV6-5	TRBJ1-6	few	TRBD1	TGTGCCAGCAGTTGGGACAGAAATTCACCCCTCCACTTT	CASSWDRNSPLHF
TRBV20-1	TRBJ2-3	NA	NA	TGCAGTGCATCGGACCCTTCCAGCACAGATACGCAGTATTTT	CSASDPSSTDTQYF
TRBV6-1	TRBJ2-1	NA	TRBD1	TGTGCCAGCACCCACGGGGACAGGGCGTACAATGAGCAGTTCTTC	CASTHGDRAYNEQFF
TRBV20-1	TRBJ2-7	few	TRBD1	TGCAGTGCTAGACCGGCGGGACAGGGAATCTACGAGCAGTACTTC	CSARPAGQGIYEQYF
TRBV6-1	TRBJ2-7	NA	TRBD2	TGTGCCAGCAGCCTCAGCGGGAGCGAGCAGTACTTC	CASSLSGSEQYF
TRBV6-1	TRBJ2-2	NA	NA	TGTGCCAGCATGACCGGGACCGACACCGGGGAGCTGTTTTTT	CASMTGTDTGELFF
TRBV7-6	TRBJ2-5	NA	NA	TGTGCCAGCAGCTTAGGCGGTCACGGGGAGACCCAGTACTTC	CASSLGGHGETQYF
TRBV12-5	TRBJ1-1	NA	TRBD1	TGTGCTAGTGGTCGACAGGGGGCGCCAACTGAAGCTTTCTTT	CASGRQGAPTEAFF
TRBV11-3	TRBJ2-1	NA	NA	TGTGCCAGCAGCTTAGATCCACTCAATGAGCAGTTCTTC	CASSLDPLNEQFF
TRBV30	TRBJ1-5	few	NA	TGTGCCTGTAACTCAGGGGCCAATCAGCCCCAGCATTTT	CACNSGANQPQHF
TRBV19	TRBJ1-2	once	NA	TGTGCCAGTAGTATAGGGACAAGATCCTATGGCTACACCTTC	CASSIGTRSYGYTF
TRBV11-2	TRBJ2-7	NA	NA	TGTGCCAGCAGCTACCGGGACTCAAACTCCTACGAGCAGTACTTC	CASSYRDSNSYEQYF
TRBV27	TRBJ1-1	NA	NA	TGTGCCAGCCGTCTTGATGGGGGGCGAGCCACTGAAGCTTTCTTT	CASRLDGGRATEAFF
TRBV6-1	TRBJ2-3	few	TRBD2	TGTGCCAGCAGGAAACTAGCGGGACCTACAGATACGCAGTATTTT	CASRKLAGPTDTQYF